The 19 T cell receptor beta chains presented below share a single source sample, sequenced in a study of blood T cell repertoires in COVID-19. TCRdb keeps only in-frame clones here, not all; method: immunoSEQ multiplex PCR. This table holds roughly 150,000 clones, less than 90% found once. Sequencing was done on a sample of peripheral blood. The receptors originated from a woman aged 70 to 79 with acute or convalescent COVID-19.

This chain links TRBV6-5 with TRBJ2-3; 9 bases are a match to TRBD2. V shed 6 bases and J 3 bases; nucleotides not matched to a gene: 4. Germline CDR1 MNHEY, CDR2 SVGAGI. The CDR3 covers 14 residues. This CDR3 is CASRRGGATDTQYF. DNA for the CDR3: TGTGCCAGCAGGCGCGGGGGGGCGACAGATACGCAGTATTTT.

The rearrangement links TRBV6-1 to TRBJ1-3; D is unresolved. This CDR3 comprises 15 residues. V dropped 1 base and J dropped 0 bases, with 7 bases sitting between them. CDR1 and CDR2 from the germline V gene are MNHNS and SASEGT. This chain's CDR3 is CASSEVGSSGNTIYF. The CDR3 DNA is TGTGCCAGCAGTGAAGTCGGGAGCTCTGGAAACACCATATATTTT.

The rearrangement joins TRBV14 to TRBJ1-2; D perhaps matches TRBD1 (6 bases). V gave up 3 bases and J gave up 7 bases, with 12 bases separating them. CDR3 length equals 13 residues. The germline V gene encodes CDR1 SGHDN and CDR2 FVKESK. CDR3 nucleotide sequence: TGTGCCAGCAGCCAGACCGGGACACGTGGCTACACCTTC. Encoded protein: CASSQTGTRGYTF. The variable domain in full, with the rest retrieved from reference TRBV14 and TRBJ1-2, is EAGVTQFPSHSVIEKGQTVTLRCDPISGHDNLYWYRRVMGKEIKFLLHFVKESKQDESGMPNNRFLAERTGGTYSTLKVQPAELEDSGVYFCASSQTGTRGYTFGSGTRLTVV.

The J gene is TRBJ1-5, the V gene TRBV2; the D is unclear. This CDR3 has 13 amino acids. Between the trimmed V and J ends, which lost 6 bases and 2 bases, there was a span of 8 bases. Germline V gene sequence: CDR1 SNHLY, CDR2 FYNNEI. CDR3 residues: CASSRQGNQPQHF. CDR3 in DNA: TGTGCCAGCAGCCGACAAGGCAATCAGCCCCAGCATTTT.

The genes are TRBV28 and TRBJ2-3; tentative D call: TRBD1 (5 bases). The CDR3 sequence is 15 residues long. Germline values: CDR1 MDHEN, CDR2 SYDVKM. The V end lost 7 bases, the J end lost 3 bases, and 17 bases lay between the germline ends. CDR3 sequence reads: CASIPLGVGTDTQYF. CDR3 coding DNA: TGTGCCAGCATCCCCCTAGGGGTAGGAACAGATACGCAGTATTTT.

Only one count was recorded for this clone. V gene TRBV24-1 combines with J gene TRBJ1-1; a weak D match, TRBD1 (6 bases). The germline gives CDR1 KGHDR, CDR2 SFDVKD. This CDR3 has 15 amino acids. The V and J ends lost 2 bases and 5 bases respectively, with 14 bases between them. CDR3 region: CATSDSGQRRTEAFF. The CDR3 region has the DNA TGTGCCACCAGTGATTCCGGACAGCGTCGGACTGAAGCTTTCTTT.

The V call is TRBV7-2, the J call TRBJ2-7, with 8 nucleotides matching TRBD1. The CDR3 consists of 14 residues. V lost 4 bases and J lost 5; bases outside the gene matches: 7. Germline V gene lookup returns CDR1 SGHTA and CDR2 FQGNSA. CDR3 coding DNA: TGTGCCAGCAGCTCCGGGACAGGTCGCCACGAGCAGTACTTC. As protein: CASSSGTGRHEQYF.

Written as DNA, the CDR3 is TGTGCCAGCAGTTACTCGAAAGGGGTCACTGAAGCTTTCTTT. Translation: CASSYSKGVTEAFF. The chain combines TRBV6-2 or TRBV6-3 with TRBJ1-1, with D possibly matching TRBD1 (5 bases). V gave up 0 bases and J gave up 4 bases, with 9 bases separating them. Germline values: CDR1 MNHEY, CDR2 SVGEGT. The CDR3 spans 14 residues.

As regards this clone: This CDR3 is also generated by other DNA sequences in the sample. The gene calls are TRBV4-1 and TRBJ1-1; 8 nucleotides line up with TRBD1. V shed 4 bases and J 1 base; nucleotides not matched to a gene: 2. The CDR3 covers 14 residues. Germline assignment: CDR1 MGHRA and CDR2 YSYEKL. As DNA, the CDR3 is TGCGCCAGCAGCCCGGACAGGGCGAACACTGAAGCTTTCTTT. Protein sequence: CASSPDRANTEAFF.

The gene calls are TRBV5-1 and TRBJ2-3; D is perhaps TRBD1 (6 bases). Germline loops: CDR1 SGHRS, CDR2 YFSETQ. This CDR3 comprises 13 residues. V lost 6 bases and J lost 6, with 14 bases in between. The CDR3 loop is CASKSGARDTQYF. Written as DNA, the CDR3 is TGCGCCAGCAAATCAGGGGCCCGCGATACGCAGTATTTT.

The genes are TRBV3-1 (or the pseudogene TRBV3-2) and TRBJ1-4; no clear D. Trimming pared 4 bases from V and 3 bases from J, leaving 6 bases between. The germline CDR1 and CDR2 sequences are LGHDT and YNNKEL (reference sequence). CDR3 length: 13 amino acids. The CDR3 coding sequence is TGTGCCAGCAGCCTCCGGTCTAATGAAAAACTGTTTTTT. Its translation: CASSLRSNEKLFF.

The sample holds one count of this clone. This sequence joins TRBV5-1 and TRBJ2-3, with 9 nucleotides matching TRBD2. Trimming cost V 0 bases and J 0 bases; bases outside gene matches: 5. CDR1 and CDR2 from the germline V gene are SGHRS and YFSETQ. The CDR3 sequence is 17 residues long. CDR3 loop: CASSLGTSGLSTDTQYF. Here the CDR3 DNA reads TGCGCCAGCAGCTTGGGCACTAGCGGGCTTAGCACAGATACGCAGTATTTT.

The chain joins TRBV5-4 to TRBJ1-2; D ambiguous. CDR1 is SGHNT and CDR2 is YYREEE in the germline V gene (reference sequence). The CDR3 has 16 amino acids. The V end was cut by 0 bases, the J end by 4 bases, with 16 bases between. The CDR3: CASSLGGGVLGYGYTF. CDR3 nucleotide sequence: TGTGCCAGCAGCTTGGGAGGCGGGGTGTTAGGCTATGGCTACACCTTC.

The chain links TRBV5-1 to TRBJ1-1, with 8 bases lining up with TRBD1. Germline loops: CDR1 SGHRS, CDR2 YFSETQ. V shed 0 bases and J 5 bases; nucleotides not matched to a gene: 9. This CDR3 is 16 amino acids long. CDR3 sequence (DNA): TGCGCCAGCAGCTTGGCTATACAGGGGGGAGGGACTGAAGCTTTCTTT. It translates to CASSLAIQGGGTEAFF.

The gene calls are TRBV14 and TRBJ2-1; 10 nucleotides line up with TRBD1. The V gene's germline CDR1 is SGHDN and CDR2 FVKESK. The trim removed 4 bases at V and 6 bases at J, leaving 3 bases unmatched. The CDR3 covers 14 residues. The CDR3 sequence is CASSRQGASNEQFF. CDR3 DNA: TGTGCCAGCAGCCGACAGGGGGCAAGCAATGAGCAGTTCTTC.

The V and J genes are TRBV6-5 and TRBJ1-5; TRBD1 might be the D (6 bases). The CDR3 has 13 residues. V shed 6 bases and J shed 5 bases, with 11 bases lying between them. From germline, CDR1 is MNHEY and CDR2 SVGAGI. The CDR3 here is CASRGQRDQPQHF. The CDR3 nucleotides read TGTGCCAGCAGAGGACAGCGCGATCAGCCCCAGCATTTT.

This chain links TRBV7-8 with TRBJ1-2; D gene ambiguous. The V end was cut by 1 base, the J end by 4 bases, with 13 bases between. Germline V gene data show CDR1 as SGHVS and CDR2 as FQNEAQ. The CDR3 loop spans 15 amino acids. The CDR3 sequence: CASSLGFQEPYGYTF. CDR3 nucleotide sequence: TGTGCCAGCAGCTTAGGCTTTCAGGAACCCTATGGCTACACCTTC.

This clone showed up just a few times. The chain couples TRBV7-2 to TRBJ2-7, with 11 bases identical to TRBD2. Germline assignment: CDR1 SGHTA and CDR2 FQGNSA. Trimming removed 0 bases from V and 1 base from J; junction bases left unmatched: 5. This CDR3 has 17 amino acids. In DNA, the CDR3 is TGTGCCAGCAGCTTAGCACTAGCGGGGGTTTTTTCCTACGAGCAGTACTTC. Amino acid sequence: CASSLALAGVFSYEQYF.

The V and J genes are TRBV7-2 and TRBJ1-5, with 9 bases lining up with TRBD1. CDR1 and CDR2 from the germline V gene are SGHTA and FQGNSA. The CDR3 spans 16 residues. J gave up 3 bases and V 3 bases, and 6 bases lay outside the gene matches. Here the CDR3 reads CASSFGTGYDNQPQHF. Written as DNA, the CDR3 is TGTGCCAGCAGCTTCGGGACAGGGTACGACAATCAGCCCCAGCATTTT.